This T cell receptor (beta chain) is from a study of T cells in Graves' hyperthyroidism and ophthalmopathy. On the basis of clinical symptoms, serum thyroxine and TRAb, thyroid ultrasound and orbital computed tomography, diagnoses were made. RNA transcripts provided the source from which TCR beta CDR3 regions were amplified. A first-round RT-PCR of the TCR CDR3 used the HTBI primer set. TCRdb used MiXCR to reprocess the multiplex PCR reads, holding one entry per CDR3 protein. The sample records about 640,000 distinct CDR3 sequences, 20% being singletons. V lost 1 base to trimming and J lost 4 bases; unmatched junction nucleotides: 2. The CDR3 is 15 residues long. Looked up from germline, CDR1 is SGHRS and CDR2 is YFSETQ.

The V and J genes are TRBV5-1 and TRBJ2-1, with 10 bases lining up with TRBD2. The sequenced sample consisted of blood. This clonotype was sampled from a man aged 25-45 years with Graves' ophthalmopathy. The CDR3 nucleotides read TGCGCCAGCAGCTTGTGGACTAGCGGTTACAATGAGCAGTTCTTC. This codes for CASSLWTSGYNEQFF.